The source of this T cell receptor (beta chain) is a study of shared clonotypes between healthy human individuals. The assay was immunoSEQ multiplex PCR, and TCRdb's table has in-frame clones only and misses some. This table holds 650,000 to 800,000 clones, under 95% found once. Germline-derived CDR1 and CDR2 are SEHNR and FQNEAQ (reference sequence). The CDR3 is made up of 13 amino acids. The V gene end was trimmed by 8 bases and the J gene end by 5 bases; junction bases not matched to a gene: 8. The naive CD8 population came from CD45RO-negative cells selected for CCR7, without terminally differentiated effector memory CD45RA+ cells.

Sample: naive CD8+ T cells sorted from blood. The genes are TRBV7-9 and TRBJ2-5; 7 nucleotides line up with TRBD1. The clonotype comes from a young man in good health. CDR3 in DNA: TGTGCCAGCTGGTCAGGGGGTTGGGAGACCCAGTACTTC. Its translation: CASWSGGWETQYF.